The clone carrying this T cell receptor (beta chain) occurred many times. The antigen is undetermined. The sample originates from a study of T-cell reconstitution after alpha-beta-depleted transplantation in children. Whole-study results and caveats: It was reported that alpha-beta T cells came from several hundred expanded graft clones (about two months after transplant). It was surviving recipient T cells and thymic progenitors that gave some patients high TCRbeta diversity at day 60.

Unique molecular identifiers were used to barcode this TCRbeta library. A single record per CDR3 protein comes from TCRdb applying MiXCR to the PCR reads. The data contain over 150,000 distinct CDR3 sequences, about 7% of them singletons. The V end was cut by 9 bases, the J end by 0 bases, with 10 bases between. Germline V lookup: CDR1 KGHSH, CDR2 LQKENI. The CDR3 consists of 13 residues. The sequences come from PBMCs, collected before TCRalphabeta/CD19-depleted stem cell transplant. This sequence originates from a boy younger than 10 with acute lymphoblastic leukemia, due to receive a stem cell transplant. J is TRBJ2-3 and V is TRBV18, with D possibly TRBD2 on 5 matching bases. CDR3: CASQTGSTDTQYF. In DNA form, the CDR3 reads TGTGCCAGTCAAACGGGGAGCACAGATACGCAGTATTTT.